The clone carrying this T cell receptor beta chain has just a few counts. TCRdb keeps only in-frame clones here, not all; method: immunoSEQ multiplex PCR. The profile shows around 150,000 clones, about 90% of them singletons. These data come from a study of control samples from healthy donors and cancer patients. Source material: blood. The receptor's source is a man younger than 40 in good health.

This CDR3 is CASGPTSGGTDTQYF. As DNA, the CDR3 is TGCGCCAGCGGCCCTACTAGCGGGGGCACAGATACGCAGTATTTT. The V and J genes are TRBV5-1 and TRBJ2-3, with 10 bases aligning to TRBD2. The junction had 6 bases not matched to a gene; V was cut back by 7 bases and J by 1 base. Looked up from germline, CDR1 is SGHRS and CDR2 is YFSETQ. The CDR3 consists of 15 residues. Variable domain in full (rest from reference TRBV5-1 and TRBJ2-3): KAGVTQTPRYLIKTRGQQVTLSCSPISGHRSVSWYQQTPGQGLQFLFEYFSETQRNKGNFPGRFSGRQFSNSRSEMNVSTLELGDSALYLCASGPTSGGTDTQYFGPGTRLTVL.